This entry concerns a single T cell receptor beta chain. This clone was detected only a few times. The target of this receptor is not known. Per-nucleotide qualities are absent, and no much larger clonotype sits a single base away. The immunoSEQ Assay, a bias-controlled multiplex PCR, was used to amplify TCRbeta CDR3 regions from genomic DNA. In the paper's pipeline: Nucleated cell counts per sample were estimated from amplification of reference gene primers within the assay. To quantify the absolute abundance of each unique TCRbeta CDR3 rearrangement, sequence reads were collapsed and filtered. For each sample, productive Simpson clonality was calculated as the square root of Simpson's diversity index over productive rearrangements. Imported from immuneACCESS, the table was reduced by TCRdb to in-frame sequences with V and J called. These copies leave out some clones; in studies compared against another copy, an unresolved V gene accounts for under half, and the cause of the remainder is not known. Clone size and the V and J calls come from that table; the DNA yielded D and trimming. This sample gives approximately 200,000 clones in total; 80% to 90% of them show up just once. About 3.5% of the sample belongs to the ten largest clones.

The germline V and J ends show losses of 3 bases and 4 bases respectively, and no gene match explains 3 bases of the junction. From the germline V gene, CDR1 is SGHTS and CDR2 is YDEGEE. The CDR3 sequence holds 14 residues, the cysteine and phenylalanine included. Left in the record is the CDR3 DNA by itself, 42 bases read in frame from the first base. The data were obtained in a study of blood T cell repertoires in COVID-19 (dated by TCRdb to about 2020). Some background on the complete study: Samples covering the acute and convalescent phases of COVID-19 were provided by collaborators in the United States, Italy and Spain. The sample metadata nearly always contained a de-identified subject ID, COVID-19 status, age in years and sex. Samples came from the ongoing ImmuneRACE study (first 160 participants) plus 1,254 subjects from 6 global collaborators. The material from the prospective study consisted of cDNA or gDNA derived from T cells, B-cell-depleted T cells, or PBMCs. A freely available public database, intended as a resource for researchers studying the immune response to SARS-CoV-2, is where the repertoires were released. Subjects who had been exposed to COVID-19, were actively infected with it, or had recovered from it provided the deeply sampled blood TCRbeta repertoires that made up the dataset. HLA class I and class II types, where available, came from metadata supplied by the sample provider rather than from assay-based typing.

The study at large found these results: The amount of clinical and demographic metadata varied by source and participant and was provided uncurated.

In the prospective study, participants were roughly 18 to 90 years old, resided in 24 geographic areas of the United States, and were enrolled through a virtual design. To assign participants to cohorts, the prospective study relied on clinical history that participants themselves reported in a screening survey and a study questionnaire. In the prospective study, whole blood, serum and a nasopharyngeal or oropharyngeal swab were collected from each participant by mobile phlebotomists. Over a roughly 2-month period, participants in the prospective study had the option of providing additional blood draws and questionnaires. Before DNA extraction, blood samples from the prospective study were shipped at room temperature or frozen.

The rearrangement combines TRBV5-8 with TRBJ2-2, and 7 junction bases match TRBD1. The TCR originated in a woman younger than 30 in a cohort exposed to, infected with or recovered from COVID-19 (not recorded which). The sequencing sample was made of PBMCs or T cells enriched from blood (not recorded which). The CDR3 amino acid sequence is: CASSSRTGTGELFF. The base sequence is TGTGCCAGCAGCTCAAGGACAGGCACCGGGGAGCTGTTTTTT.